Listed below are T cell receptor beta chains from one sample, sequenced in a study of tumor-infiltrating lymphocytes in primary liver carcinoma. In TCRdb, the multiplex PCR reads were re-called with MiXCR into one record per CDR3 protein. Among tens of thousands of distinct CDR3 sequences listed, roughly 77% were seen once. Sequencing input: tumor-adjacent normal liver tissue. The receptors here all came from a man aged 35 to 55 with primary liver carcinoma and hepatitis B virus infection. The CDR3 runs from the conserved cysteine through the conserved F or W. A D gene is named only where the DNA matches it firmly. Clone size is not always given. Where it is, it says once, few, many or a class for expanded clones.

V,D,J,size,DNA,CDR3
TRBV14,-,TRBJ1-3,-,TGTGCCAGTAGCCACCTTGGAGGGGTTGGCACCATATATTTT,CASSHLGGVGTIYF
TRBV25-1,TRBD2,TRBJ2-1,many,TGTGCCAGCAAAGAGGCGCGGGAGGGCCGGGAGCAGTTCTTC,CASKEAREGREQFF
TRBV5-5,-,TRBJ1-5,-,TGCGCCAGCAGCTTGCTCGCAGTTAATCAGCCCCAGCATTTT,CASSLLAVNQPQHF
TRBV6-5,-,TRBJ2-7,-,TGTGCCAGCAGTACGGAACTAGGATTGAACGAGCAGTACTTC,CASSTELGLNEQYF
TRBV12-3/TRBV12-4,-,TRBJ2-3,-,TGTGCCAGCAGTTTCGACTGGACTGTTGGGGATACACAGTATTTT,CASSFDWTVGDTQYF
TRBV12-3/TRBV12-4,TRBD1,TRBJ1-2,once,TGTGCCAGCAGTTTACCGGCTCAGGGGGCTGGTGGCTACACCTTC,CASSLPAQGAGGYTF
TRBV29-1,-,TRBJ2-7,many,TGCAGCGCGGGTTGGGATAACCACGAGCAGTACTTC,CSAGWDNHEQYF
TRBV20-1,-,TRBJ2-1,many,TGCAGTGCCATGCGGGACCTAAGGGTTGGTGAGCAGTTCTTC,CSAMRDLRVGEQFF
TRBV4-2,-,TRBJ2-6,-,TGTATCAGCAGCCAAGAAGCAAGCTCTGGGGCCAACGTCCTGACATTC,CISSQEASSGANVLTF
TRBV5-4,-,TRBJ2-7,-,TGTGCCACCAGCCCCGACCTCTCATACAGCGAGCAGTACTTC,CATSPDLSYSEQYF
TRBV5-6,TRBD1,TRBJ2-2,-,TGTGTCAGCAGCATCACCCAGGGACAGGGTAACACCGGGGAGCTGTTTTTT,CVSSITQGQGNTGELFF
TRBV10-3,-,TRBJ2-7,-,TGTCCCATCAGTGAGTCGTCAGCGCCCAGGTACGAGCAGTACTTC,CPISESSAPRYEQYF
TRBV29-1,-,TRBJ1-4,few,TGCAGCGTTGAAGACAAGGAGGGAAGACGGGGAAAACTGTTTTTT,CSVEDKEGRRGKLFF
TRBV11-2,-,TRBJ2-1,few,TGTGCCAGCAGCTCCACCGATGGACCTTCCCATGAGCGGTTCTTC,CASSSTDGPSHERFF
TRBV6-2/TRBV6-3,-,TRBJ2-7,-,TGTGCCAGCAGTTACTCGGCTAGCCTGGACGAGCGGTACTTC,CASSYSASLDERYF
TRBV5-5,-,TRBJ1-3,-,TGTGCCAGCAGCGCCGGGACGGATCTCTCTTCTGTAAACACCATGTATTTT,CASSAGTDLSSVNTMYF
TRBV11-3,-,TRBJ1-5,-,TGTGCTAGCAGCTTAGATCTGGGGGTGGCTCAGCCCGAACATTTT,CASSLDLGVAQPEHF
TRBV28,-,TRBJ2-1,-,TGTGCAAACAGTTCAGGACTCAGGTACAATGAGAAGTTCTTC,CANSSGLRYNEKFF
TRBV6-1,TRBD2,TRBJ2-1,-,TGTGCTCTAGCGGCTTACAATAAACAGTTCTTC,CALAAYNKQFF
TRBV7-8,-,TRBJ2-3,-,TGTGCCGGCAGCTCCGACTGGTACGAGGGTACGCTGTATTTT,CAGSSDWYEGTLYF
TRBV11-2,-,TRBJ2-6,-,TGTGGTGCCCAGCGGCCGCGCTCTGGGGCCAACGTCCTGACTTTC,CGAQRPRSGANVLTF
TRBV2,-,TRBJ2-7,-,TGTACCAGCAGCGTAGCGTTAACTAACAGGGTTCTCCTCTACGAGCAGTACTTC,CTSSVALTNRVLLYEQYF
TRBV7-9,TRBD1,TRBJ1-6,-,TGTGTCAGCAACTCCGACAGGGGTAATTCACCCCTCCACTTT,CVSNSDRGNSPLHF